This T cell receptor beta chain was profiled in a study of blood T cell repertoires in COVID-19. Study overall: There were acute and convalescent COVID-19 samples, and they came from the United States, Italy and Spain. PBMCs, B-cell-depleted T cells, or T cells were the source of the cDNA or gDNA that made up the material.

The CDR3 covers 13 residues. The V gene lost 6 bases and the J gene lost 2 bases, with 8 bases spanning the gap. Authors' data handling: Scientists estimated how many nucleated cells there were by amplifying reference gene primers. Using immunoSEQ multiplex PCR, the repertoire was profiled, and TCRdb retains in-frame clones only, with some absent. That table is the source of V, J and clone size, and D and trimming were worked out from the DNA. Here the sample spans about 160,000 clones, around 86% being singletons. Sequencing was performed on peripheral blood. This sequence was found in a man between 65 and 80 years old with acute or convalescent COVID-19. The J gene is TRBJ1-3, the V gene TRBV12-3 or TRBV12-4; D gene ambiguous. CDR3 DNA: TGTGCCAGCAGCCCCTTAACTGGAAACACCATATATTTT. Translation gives CASSPLTGNTIYF.